The 25 T cell receptor beta chains given below trace back to one sample, sequenced in a study of cytomegalovirus exposure and HLA in healthy donors (TCRdb year 2017). Library creation used the immunoSEQ multiplex PCR assay. A mixture of 60 forward primers for TCR Vbeta segments and 13 reverse primers for TCR Jbeta segments was used in the multiplex PCR. Imported from immuneACCESS, the table was reduced by TCRdb to in-frame sequences with V and J called. These copies leave out some clones; in studies compared against another copy, an unresolved V gene accounts for under half, and the cause of the remainder is not known. This sample lists about 160,000 clones; roughly 80% were detected once. The ten most abundant clones make up roughly 7.7% of the sample. The source material was PBMCs. The source of these receptors is a woman under 40 in good health and CMV-seropositive.

This chain joins TRBV9 and TRBJ1-6, with unresolved D. This CDR3 contains 15 residues. The germline V gene has CDR1 SGDLS and CDR2 YYNGEE. Between the trimmed V and J ends, which lost 3 bases and 10 bases, there was a span of 17 bases. CDR3 amino acids: CASSASGAVPSPLHF. In nucleotides, the CDR3 is TGTGCCAGCAGCGCGAGCGGAGCCGTACCATCACCCCTCCACTTT.

The chain uses TRBV4-1 and TRBJ1-6; 8 bases fit TRBD1. CDR3 length: 17 residues. V gave up 1 base and J gave up 7 bases; unmatched junction bases: 9. CDR1 is MGHRA and CDR2 is YSYEKL in the germline V gene. CDR3 DNA: TGCGCCAGCAGCCAAGTATCAGACAGGGGCGAGAATTCACCCCTCCACTTT. This sequence encodes CASSQVSDRGENSPLHF.

The chain recombines TRBV4-1 with TRBJ1-6, with unresolved D. The length of the CDR3 is 16 residues. Germline CDR1 is MGHRA and CDR2 is YSYEKL. V was clipped by 1 base and J by 6 bases, with 13 bases between them. CDR3 nucleotide sequence: TGCGCCAGCAGCCAAGGAGTTGGTGCTTCTAATTCACCCCTCCACTTT. Its protein is CASSQGVGASNSPLHF.

V and J are TRBV5-4 and TRBJ1-4; a possible D gene is TRBD1 (6 bases). Germline V gene sequence: CDR1 SGHNT, CDR2 YYREEE (reference sequence). Trimming stripped 4 bases from V and 4 bases from J, with 11 bases between. The length of the CDR3 is 14 residues. The CDR3 DNA is TGTGCCAGCAGCGTGACAGGAATTAATGAAAAACTGTTTTTT. Translation: CASSVTGINEKLFF.

The chain recombines TRBV4-2 with TRBJ2-1; 7 bases are shared with TRBD2. The CDR3 covers 15 residues. J gave up 8 bases and V 4 bases, and 11 bases lay outside the gene matches. CDR1 LGHNA and CDR2 YNFKEQ come from the germline V gene. DNA of the CDR3: TGTGCCAGCAGCCTGACTAGCCTTGGGGACTATGAGCAGTTCTTC. It is translated as CASSLTSLGDYEQFF.

The chain employs TRBV9 and TRBJ2-5; 10 bases map to TRBD2. CDR1 is SGDLS and CDR2 is YYNGEE in the germline V gene. The ends lost 0 bases at V and 5 bases at J; junction bases unmatched: 4. This CDR3 is 15 amino acids long. The CDR3 loop reads CASSVAAGGRETQYF. The DNA of the CDR3 is TGTGCCAGCAGCGTAGCAGCGGGGGGGCGGGAGACCCAGTACTTC.

This chain uses TRBV7-2 with TRBJ1-2; D remains ambiguous. V was shortened by 5 bases and J by 7 bases, with 11 bases between the two germline ends. Germline V gene data show CDR1 as SGHTA and CDR2 as FQGNSA. The CDR3 is 12 residues long. For the CDR3, the DNA is TGTGCCAGCAGCCCGCCGAGGGCTGGCTACACCTTC. Amino acid sequence: CASSPPRAGYTF.

The chain joins TRBV4-2 to TRBJ1-6; TRBD1 might be the D (6 bases). Trimming removed 4 bases from V and 7 bases from J, with 11 bases in between. The CDR3 length is 14 residues. The V gene's germline CDR1 is LGHNA and CDR2 YNFKEQ. This CDR3 is CASSPDSRNSPLHF. The CDR3 DNA reads as TGTGCCAGCAGCCCGGACAGCCGGAATTCACCCCTCCACTTT.

The chain carries TRBV2 and TRBJ2-5, with D possibly matching TRBD1 (6 bases). The J call could be wrong; TRBJ2-7 is a better fit for the DNA end. This CDR3 has 12 amino acids. CDR1 is SNHLY, CDR2 FYNNEI, per germline. CDR3 nucleotides: TGTGCCAGCAGGGACAGCTACTACGAGCAGTACTTC. Protein sequence: CASRDSYYEQYF.

This sequence joins TRBV6-6 and TRBJ1-2; D call uncertain. The germline CDR1 and CDR2 sequences are MNHNY and SVGAGI (reference sequence). The germline V and J ends were trimmed by 0 bases and 6 bases, with 17 bases remaining between them. The CDR3 is 16 amino acids. In DNA form, the CDR3 reads TGTGCCAGCAGTTACTCGATCGAGGACGTCGGGGATGGCTACACCTTC. It codes for CASSYSIEDVGDGYTF.

In this sample, this clone turned up once. The chain couples TRBV6-1 to TRBJ1-2; 8 bases match TRBD1. Germline assignment: CDR1 MNHNS and CDR2 SASEGT. J was trimmed by 8 bases and V by 4 bases; bases with no gene match: 6. The CDR3 is made up of 13 amino acids. CDR3 in DNA: TGTGCCAGCAGTGCCAGGACAGGGCGCGGCTACACCTTC. Residues: CASSARTGRGYTF.

The rearrangement uses TRBV7-8 and TRBJ2-7; TRBD1 is a possible D gene (5 bases). V shed 0 bases and J shed 4 bases, with 16 bases lying between them. Germline CDR1 and CDR2: SGHVS and FQNEAQ. The CDR3 is 16 residues long. The CDR3 region is CASSLARGTAAYEQYF. DNA for the CDR3: TGTGCCAGCAGCTTAGCAAGGGGAACGGCAGCTTACGAGCAGTACTTC.

This clone was counted only a few times. The genes are TRBV5-6 and TRBJ2-6, with D perhaps TRBD2 (5 bases). This CDR3 is built from 14 residues. Germline CDR1 reads SGHDT; CDR2 reads YYEEEE. V dropped 4 bases and J dropped 1 base, with 6 bases sitting between them. CDR3 nucleotide sequence: TGTGCCAGCAGCCCGGGGTCTGGGGCCAACGTCCTGACTTTC. This encodes CASSPGSGANVLTF.

V and J are TRBV10-3 and TRBJ2-2; 7 bases map to TRBD1. This CDR3 spans 15 amino acids. V shed 10 bases, J shed 2 bases, and the junction held 10 bases outside the gene matches. The germline gives CDR1 ENHRY, CDR2 SYGVKD. CDR3 in amino acids: CATLPDRVNTGELFF. In DNA, the CDR3 is TGTGCCACTCTCCCTGACAGGGTAAACACCGGGGAGCTGTTTTTT.

CDR3: CASSQVGWEGYNEKLFF. DNA for the CDR3: TGCGCCAGCAGCCAAGTAGGGTGGGAGGGATATAACGAAAAACTGTTTTTT. The rearrangement joins TRBV4-3 to TRBJ1-4; D not certain. CDR3 length: 17 residues. Germline V gene lookup returns CDR1 LGHNA and CDR2 YSLEER. Trimming took 1 base from V and 8 from J, leaving 20 bases between them.

The genes are TRBV28 and TRBJ1-5; 11 bases map to TRBD1. Germline V lookup: CDR1 MDHEN, CDR2 SYDVKM. The length of the CDR3 is 18 residues. V gave up 5 bases and J gave up 1 base; unmatched junction bases: 10. The CDR3 spells CASSRLDRGRISNQPQHF. The CDR3 DNA reads TGTGCCAGCAGTCGTTTGGACAGGGGGCGCATAAGCAATCAGCCCCAGCATTTT. Variable domain in full (rest from reference TRBV28 and TRBJ1-5): DVKVTQSSRYLVKRTGEKVFLECVQDMDHENMFWYRQDPGLGLRLIYFSYDVKMKEKGDIPEGYSVSREKKERFSLILESASTNQTSMYLCASSRLDRGRISNQPQHFGDGTRLSIL.

This chain connects TRBV7-9 to TRBJ2-1; D remains unclear. V was pared by 0 bases and J by 0 bases, with 12 bases between. This CDR3 is built from 17 residues. CDR1 is SEHNR and CDR2 is FQNEAQ in the germline V gene (reference sequence). In DNA form, the CDR3 reads TGTGCCAGCAGCTTAGCTCTAGGTGAGAGCTCCTACAATGAGCAGTTCTTC. Translated: CASSLALGESSYNEQFF.

This chain connects TRBV5-1 to TRBJ2-7, with D possibly being TRBD1 (6 bases). The CDR3 length is 13 residues. Trimming removed 2 bases from V and 3 bases from J, with 9 bases in between. The germline V gene has CDR1 SGHRS and CDR2 YFSETQ. CDR3 nucleotides: TGCGCCAGCAGCTTTAACAGGGACTACGAGCAGTACTTC. Its translation is CASSFNRDYEQYF.

The DNA for the CDR3 is TGTGCCAGCAGCCGCGGACAGCCGAAGCCACCCCTCCACTTT. It translates to CASSRGQPKPPLHF. This chain links TRBV5-4 with TRBJ1-6; a possible D gene is TRBD1 (6 bases). Germline V CDR1 and CDR2: SGHNT, YYREEE (reference sequence). The CDR3 sequence is 14 residues long. V was trimmed by 4 bases and J by 11 bases, leaving 16 bases between them.

This clone was seen only once. DNA for the CDR3: TGTGCCAGCAGCTTGGCCGTGGGAGTTGGACGAAATGAGCAGTTCTTC. It translates to CASSLAVGVGRNEQFF. The V and J genes are TRBV5-8 and TRBJ2-1, with a weak D call TRBD2 (5 bases). Per germline, CDR1 SGHTS and CDR2 YDEGEE. This CDR3 spans 16 amino acids. Trimming took 0 bases from V and 7 from J, leaving 17 bases between them. The complete variable domain, with remaining parts taken from reference TRBV5-8 and TRBJ2-1, reads EAGVTQSPTHLIKTRGQQATLRCSPISGHTSVYWYQQALGLGLQFLLWYDEGEERNRGNFPPRFSGRQFPNYSSELNVNALELEDSALYLCASSLAVGVGRNEQFFGPGTRLTVL.

This rearrangement joins TRBV5-1 to TRBJ1-1, with a tentative D call TRBD1 (5 bases). Germline CDR1 and CDR2: SGHRS and YFSETQ. The CDR3 totals 13 residues. V shed 6 bases and J shed 4 bases, with 13 bases lying between them. CDR3 DNA: TGCGCCAGCACCGAATACGGGGGCACTGAAGCTTTCTTT. Protein: CASTEYGGTEAFF.

There are a few counts of this clone. The genes are TRBV7-2 and TRBJ1-3; 8 bases are a match to TRBD1. The CDR3 is 16 residues long. Unmatched junction bases numbered 5, after V lost 3 bases and J lost 1 base. Germline CDR1 and CDR2: SGHTA and FQGNSA. The CDR3 DNA reads as TGTGCCAGCAGCTTTAGACAGGGGAGTTCTGGAAACACCATATATTTT. Protein: CASSFRQGSSGNTIYF.

In its sample, this clone was seen a few times. The gene calls are TRBV27 and TRBJ1-1; no firm D call. Germline V gene data show CDR1 as MNHEY and CDR2 as SMNVEV (reference sequence). Trimming removed 0 bases at V and 1 base at J, with 3 bases between. The CDR3 extends over 13 amino acids. The DNA for the CDR3 is TGTGCCAGCAGTTTATCAGCGAACACTGAAGCTTTCTTT. This codes for CASSLSANTEAFF.

V gene TRBV4-1 combines with J gene TRBJ1-1; no clear D gene. Germline loops: CDR1 MGHRA, CDR2 YSYEKL. V shed 3 bases and J shed 1 base, with 15 bases lying between them. This CDR3 contains 16 residues. DNA of the CDR3: TGCGCCAGCAGCCATACAAGTCCACGTAAGAACACTGAAGCTTTCTTT. Translating gives CASSHTSPRKNTEAFF.

In DNA, the CDR3 is TGTGCCAGCAGTTTATCGGCCGGGGAACGACCCTATGGCTACACCTTC. Translating gives CASSLSAGERPYGYTF. The rearrangement uses TRBV27 and TRBJ1-2; D unresolved. The CDR3 length is 16 residues. V lost 0 bases to trimming and J lost 4 bases, with 15 bases between them. The germline V gene has CDR1 MNHEY and CDR2 SMNVEV (reference sequence).